The clone carrying this TCR beta chain has ten or more counts. This CDR3 contains 14 residues. CDR1 is DFQATT and CDR2 is SNEGSKA in the germline V gene (reference sequence). V was shortened by 0 bases and J by 1 base, with 9 bases between the two germline ends. The data originate from a study of T cells in Graves' hyperthyroidism and ophthalmopathy. TCR beta CDR3 regions were amplified from RNA. The HTBI primer set drove a first-round RT-PCR of the TCR CDR3. MiXCR was run by TCRdb on the multiplex PCR reads, yielding one entry per CDR3 protein. The sample yields approximately 590,000 distinct CDR3 sequences, 15% to 17% seen once.

The chain combines TRBV20-1 with TRBJ1-1; D uncertain. Sequenced: blood. The sequence derives from a woman in her twenties or thirties with Graves' hyperthyroidism. The DNA of the CDR3 is TGCAGTGCTAGAGATGCCGTGGGGAACACTGAAGCTTTCTTT. Translation gives CSARDAVGNTEAFF.